What follows are 13 T cell receptor beta chains derived from one specimen sequenced in a study of response to subunit inactivated influenza vaccine. TCRdb ran MiXCR on the RT-PCR reads and lists one entry per CDR3 protein. In the table there are approximately 700,000 distinct CDR3 sequences, roughly 14% of which are singletons. The sequencing here drew on PBMCs from blood, taken about 12 days after vaccination. Receptors originate from a man in his fifties who received an inactivated influenza vaccine.

The chain recombines TRBV25-1 with TRBJ2-2; no firm D call. CDR1 and CDR2 from the germline V gene are MGHDK and SYGVNS. V was cut by 7 bases and J by 6 bases, with 9 bases left in between. This CDR3 has 12 residues. CDR3 in amino acids: CASTPGAGELFF. The DNA for the CDR3 is TGTGCCAGCACCCCAGGCGCCGGGGAGCTGTTTTTT.

The V and J genes are TRBV7-9 and TRBJ2-2; D ambiguous. The CDR3 spans 14 residues. V lost 4 bases and J 5 bases, leaving 11 bases between the germline ends. Germline values: CDR1 SEHNR, CDR2 FQNEAQ (reference sequence). CDR3: CASSSEWATGELFF. The CDR3 nucleotides read TGTGCCAGCAGCTCTGAATGGGCTACCGGGGAGCTGTTTTTT.

This chain uses TRBV28 with TRBJ1-6; the D gene is possibly TRBD1 (6 bases). The V end was cut by 5 bases, the J end by 7 bases, with 15 bases between. CDR1 and CDR2 from the germline V gene are MDHEN and SYDVKM. The CDR3 runs 15 residues. Here the CDR3 reads CASSPPRGENSPLHF. The CDR3 DNA sequence: TGTGCCAGCAGTCCCCCCAGGGGTGAAAATTCACCCCTCCACTTT.

This clonotype was seen at least ten times. The gene calls are TRBV20-1 and TRBJ2-7, with D possibly TRBD2 on 6 matching bases. The CDR3 has 12 residues. Deletions cut 3 bases from V and 0 bases from J, with 6 bases between. Germline CDR1 is DFQATT and CDR2 is SNEGSKA (reference sequence). The CDR3 sequence is CSASGSSYEQYF. The CDR3 DNA reads TGCAGTGCTAGCGGGAGCTCCTACGAGCAGTACTTC.

This clonotype was recorded a few times. CDR3 residues: CASSQVSGNGNEQFF. In DNA, the CDR3 is TGTGCCAGCAGCCAAGTTTCAGGCAATGGCAATGAGCAGTTCTTC. The rearrangement joins TRBV14 to TRBJ2-1, with no clear D. The V gene lost 1 base and the J gene lost 6 bases, with 13 bases spanning the gap. Germline assignment: CDR1 SGHDN and CDR2 FVKESK. The CDR3 contains 15 residues.

This clonotype was seen more than once but under ten times. J is TRBJ1-1 and V is TRBV20-1, with D maybe TRBD1 (5 bases). From germline, CDR1 is DFQATT and CDR2 SNEGSKA (reference sequence). Trimming pared 0 bases from V and 3 bases from J, leaving 11 bases between. CDR3 length: 14 amino acids. CDR3 protein: CSARDKGFHTEAFF. In DNA, the CDR3 is TGCAGTGCTAGAGATAAGGGGTTCCACACTGAAGCTTTCTTT.

The sample holds a few counts of this clonotype. The genes are TRBV20-1 and TRBJ2-5, with D possibly being TRBD2 (6 bases). V was shortened by 0 bases and J by 7 bases, with 12 bases between the two germline ends. CDR1 and CDR2 from the germline V gene are DFQATT and SNEGSKA (reference sequence). The CDR3 has 13 amino acids. CDR3 sequence: CSARDTTGGTQYF. CDR3 nucleotides: TGCAGTGCTAGAGATACCACCGGGGGGACCCAGTACTTC.

This clonotype occurred a few times. The J gene is TRBJ2-1, the V gene TRBV29-1; D unclear. CDR1 is SQVTM and CDR2 is ANQGSEA in the germline V gene. The CDR3 consists of 11 residues. Deletions cut 7 bases from V and 6 bases from J, with 10 bases between. The DNA of the CDR3 is TGCAGCGCGACCCCGCCCAATGAGCAGTTCTTC. Translating it yields CSATPPNEQFF.

This clonotype was detected a few times. The rearrangement uses TRBV27 and TRBJ1-6; no clear D gene. Trimming shortened V by 0 bases and J by 12 bases, and 0 bases separated the two germline ends. The CDR3 is 10 residues long. In germline, CDR1 is MNHEY, CDR2 SMNVEV (reference sequence). For the CDR3, the DNA is TGTGCCAGCAGTTTATCACCCCTCCACTTT. Translated: CASSLSPLHF.

There are many counts of this clonotype. CDR3 bases: TGTGCCAGCAGTCTGGGACAGGGTTATCAGCCCCAGCATTTT. It codes for CASSLGQGYQPQHF. The rearrangement links TRBV12-3 or TRBV12-4 to TRBJ1-5, with 9 bases aligning to TRBD1. This CDR3 spans 14 amino acids. The trim removed 5 bases at V and 5 bases at J, leaving 4 bases unmatched.

The V gene is TRBV20-1, the J gene TRBJ2-7; D is ambiguous. V shed 1 base and J shed 3 bases, with 10 bases lying between them. This CDR3 contains 13 residues. CDR1 is DFQATT and CDR2 is SNEGSKA in the germline V gene (reference sequence). This CDR3 is CSARVGLSYEQYF. The CDR3, as DNA: TGCAGTGCTAGAGTCGGGTTGAGCTACGAGCAGTACTTC.

This clonotype was found many times. The rearrangement uses TRBV5-6 and TRBJ2-2, with 11 nucleotides matching TRBD2. Trimming removed 0 bases from V and 1 base from J; junction bases left unmatched: 2. Germline lookup yields CDR1 SGHDT and CDR2 YYEEEE. CDR3 length equals 17 residues. CDR3 region: CASSLAGLAGNTGELFF. CDR3 sequence (DNA): TGTGCCAGCAGCTTGGCCGGACTAGCGGGGAACACCGGGGAGCTGTTTTTT.

The chain is built from TRBV7-9 and TRBJ2-7, with D possibly matching TRBD1 (5 bases). Trimming stripped 3 bases from V and 1 base from J, with 10 bases between. CDR1 and CDR2 from the germline V gene are SEHNR and FQNEAQ (reference sequence). This CDR3 has 14 amino acids. The CDR3 DNA reads TGTGCCAGCAGCTTTAAAGGGGAATCCTACGAGCAGTACTTC. It specifies CASSFKGESYEQYF.